The 20 T cell receptor beta chains reported below all come from one sample, sequenced in a study of cytomegalovirus exposure and HLA in healthy donors. It was with 60 Vbeta and 13 Jbeta primers that the PCR ran. Generated by immunoSEQ multiplex PCR, the TCRdb table keeps only in-frame clones and is missing some. The sample totals about 110,000 clones. The specimen was PBMCs. The receptors shown here come from a man between 35 and 55 years old in good health and CMV-seropositive.

A remark on this clone: One end of the junction does not line up with germline, which may come from a read error. This chain links TRBV7-3 with TRBJ2-1; TRBD2 matches at 12 bases. This CDR3 spans 15 amino acids. CDR1 is SGHTA and CDR2 is FQGTGA in the germline V gene. CDR3 coding DNA: TGTGCCGGCAGCCCCGGGACTAGCGGGTACAATGAGCAGTTCTTC. Amino acids: CAGSPGTSGYNEQFF.

On this clone: This specimen includes other DNA sequences encoding the same CDR3. The chain links TRBV7-8 to TRBJ2-2; 9 bases are shared with TRBD1. The V gene end was trimmed by 4 bases and the J gene end by 4 bases; junction bases not matched to a gene: 4. The CDR3 extends over 15 amino acids. Looked up from germline, CDR1 is SGHVS and CDR2 is FQNEAQ. Here the CDR3 reads CASSYDRGGTGELFF. The CDR3 DNA sequence: TGTGCCAGCAGCTATGACAGGGGGGGCACCGGGGAGCTGTTTTTT.

The gene calls are TRBV6-6 and TRBJ2-1; no definite D call. Germline CDR1 and CDR2: MNHNY and SVGAGI (reference sequence). CDR3 length: 11 residues. Trimming took 5 bases from V and 5 from J, leaving 4 bases between them. CDR3: CASSGNNEQFF. The CDR3 DNA follows: TGTGCCAGCAGTGGCAACAATGAGCAGTTCTTC.

V and J are TRBV4-2 and TRBJ2-7, with TRBD1 matching over 8 bases. With V trimmed by 1 base and J by 4 bases, 3 bases remained unmatched. The germline gives CDR1 LGHNA, CDR2 YNFKEQ. The CDR3 totals 14 residues. The CDR3 bases are TGTGCCAGCAGCCAAGTAAACAGGGGGTACGAGCAGTACTTC. Its protein is CASSQVNRGYEQYF.

The CDR3 DNA follows: TGTGCCAGCAGTGAAAGCTCTGGAGGTGGGGCCAACGTCCTGACTTTC. Translated: CASSESSGGGANVLTF. V is TRBV2 and J is TRBJ2-6; D might be TRBD2 (5 bases). Germline lookup yields CDR1 SNHLY and CDR2 FYNNEI. Trimming cost V 2 bases and J 3 bases, with 11 bases left between them. The CDR3 length is 16 residues.

The gene calls are TRBV19 and TRBJ2-2; TRBD1 matches 9 bases. The V segment lost 7 bases and the J segment 4 bases; nucleotides outside the gene matches: 7. The CDR3 is made up of 15 amino acids. Germline values: CDR1 LNHDA, CDR2 SQIVND (reference sequence). This chain's CDR3 is CASTTSDRGTGELFF. CDR3 coding DNA: TGTGCCAGTACCACCTCGGACAGGGGCACCGGGGAGCTGTTTTTT.

The gene calls are TRBV28 and TRBJ1-2; TRBD1 might be the D (6 bases). V was cut by 1 base and J by 0 bases, with 15 bases left in between. This CDR3 is 17 amino acids long. Germline CDR1 and CDR2: MDHEN and SYDVKM. The CDR3 DNA sequence: TGTGCCAGCAGTTTATTAGACAGGCGAGTAACTAACTATGGCTACACCTTC. Its translation: CASSLLDRRVTNYGYTF.

The J gene is TRBJ1-2, the V gene TRBV5-1; possible D gene TRBD1, 5 bases. V lost 2 bases, J lost 7 bases, and 12 bases lay in between. CDR3 length: 13 amino acids. The V gene's germline CDR1 is SGHRS and CDR2 YFSETQ. CDR3 coding DNA: TGCGCCAGCAGCTTAGGAGGGGATCGTGGCTACACCTTC. This codes for CASSLGGDRGYTF.

The chain is built from TRBV27 and TRBJ1-3; tentatively, D is TRBD1 (6 bases). The CDR3 runs 16 residues. The germline V gene encodes CDR1 MNHEY and CDR2 SMNVEV (reference sequence). Trimming cost V 3 bases and J 0 bases, with 12 bases left between them. CDR3 bases: TGTGCCAGCAGTTTTACAGGGATGAGCTCTGGAAACACCATATATTTT. The encoded protein is CASSFTGMSSGNTIYF.

This chain links TRBV7-3 with TRBJ1-1, with D hard to call. CDR1 is SGHTA, CDR2 FQGTGA, per germline. The length of the CDR3 is 13 residues. The germline V and J ends were trimmed by 4 bases and 3 bases, with 9 bases remaining between them. The CDR3 loop reads CASSWAGHTEAFF. For the CDR3, the DNA is TGTGCCAGCAGCTGGGCAGGCCACACTGAAGCTTTCTTT.

The CDR3 is CASSFGASTYEQYF. Here the CDR3 DNA reads TGCGCCAGCAGCTTTGGGGCATCGACCTACGAGCAGTACTTC. The chain links TRBV5-1 to TRBJ2-7; possibly TRBD1 for D (5 bases). The CDR3 is made up of 14 amino acids. Germline CDR1 reads SGHRS; CDR2 reads YFSETQ. Trimming pared 2 bases from V and 2 bases from J, leaving 11 bases between. The full variable domain, with the rest looked up from reference TRBV5-1 and TRBJ2-7, is KAGVTQTPRYLIKTRGQQVTLSCSPISGHRSVSWYQQTPGQGLQFLFEYFSETQRNKGNFPGRFSGRQFSNSRSEMNVSTLELGDSALYLCASSFGASTYEQYFGPGTRLTVT.

The V and J genes are TRBV28 and TRBJ1-2; D perhaps matches TRBD1 (5 bases). CDR3 length: 12 amino acids. The germline V gene encodes CDR1 MDHEN and CDR2 SYDVKM. V gave up 2 bases and J gave up 5 bases, with 6 bases separating them. The CDR3 sequence is CASSLRGYGYTF. CDR3 in DNA: TGTGCCAGCAGTTTAAGGGGTTATGGCTACACCTTC.

The chain is built from TRBV6-1 and TRBJ2-5; tentative D call: TRBD2 (5 bases). CDR3 length equals 15 residues. The germline V and J ends were trimmed by 2 bases and 2 bases, with 12 bases remaining between them. CDR1 MNHNS and CDR2 SASEGT come from the germline V gene. For the CDR3, the DNA is TGTGCCAGCAGTGAATATCTGCTAGCACAAGAGACCCAGTACTTC. This gives the protein CASSEYLLAQETQYF.

This rearrangement joins TRBV4-3 to TRBJ1-2, with TRBD1 matching 7 bases. The CDR3 length is 18 residues. Germline CDR1 LGHNA, CDR2 YSLEER. After removal of 1 base from V and 7 bases from J, the junction contained 18 bases not matched to a gene. The CDR3 bases are TGCGCCAGCAGCCAAGGGACCTTGACAGGGACAATGGTATTTGGCTACACCTTC. Translated: CASSQGTLTGTMVFGYTF.

The chain has TRBV28 and TRBJ2-7; D is possibly TRBD1 (5 bases). Germline CDR1 and CDR2: MDHEN and SYDVKM. V was cut by 6 bases and J by 0 bases, with 9 bases left in between. The CDR3 covers 13 residues. The CDR3 loop reads CASSRVSSYEQYF. Here the CDR3 DNA reads TGTGCCAGCAGCAGGGTTTCCTCCTACGAGCAGTACTTC. Looking up the rest from reference TRBV28 and TRBJ2-7 gives the full variable domain: DVKVTQSSRYLVKRTGEKVFLECVQDMDHENMFWYRQDPGLGLRLIYFSYDVKMKEKGDIPEGYSVSREKKERFSLILESASTNQTSMYLCASSRVSSYEQYFGPGTRLTVT.

The chain joins TRBV30 to TRBJ2-7, with TRBD1 identical over 10 bases. The CDR3 runs to 13 residues. Trimming removed 4 bases from V and 8 bases from J; junction bases left unmatched: 8. Germline CDR1 is GTSNPN and CDR2 is SVGIG (reference sequence). The CDR3 sequence is CAWTTGGELKQYF. As DNA, the CDR3 is TGTGCCTGGACGACAGGGGGCGAATTAAAGCAGTACTTC.

V gene TRBV27 combines with J gene TRBJ2-1; 8 bases line up with TRBD1. V shed 4 bases and J 9 bases; nucleotides not matched to a gene: 11. The CDR3 is 15 amino acids. Germline V gives CDR1 MNHEY, CDR2 SMNVEV (reference sequence). The CDR3 here is CASSSRQGAIGEQFF. The CDR3 nucleotides are TGTGCCAGCAGTTCCCGGCAGGGGGCAATCGGTGAGCAGTTCTTC.

The rearrangement uses TRBV4-3 and TRBJ2-7; 12 bases line up with TRBD2. Per germline, CDR1 LGHNA and CDR2 YSLEER. The CDR3 extends over 18 amino acids. Losses at the gene ends were 1 base for V and 2 bases for J; bases not matched to a gene: 9. CDR3 DNA sequence: TGCGCCAGCAGCCAAGTTCTGGGACTAGCGGGTCCTACCTACGAGCAGTACTTC. Translating it yields CASSQVLGLAGPTYEQYF.

The V call is TRBV5-6, the J call TRBJ2-5, with D possibly TRBD1 on 6 matching bases. Trimming took off 3 bases at V and 5 bases at J, with 20 bases between the two ends. Germline-derived CDR1 and CDR2 are SGHDT and YYEEEE. The CDR3 contains 16 residues. CDR3 region: CASSSRTAQETETQYF. Here the CDR3 DNA reads TGTGCCAGCAGCTCTCGGACAGCCCAGGAAACGGAGACCCAGTACTTC.

The rearrangement links TRBV19 to TRBJ2-2; perhaps TRBD1 as D (5 bases). CDR1 is LNHDA, CDR2 SQIVND, per germline (reference sequence). This CDR3 has 16 residues. V lost 5 bases and J 0 bases, leaving 13 bases between the germline ends. The CDR3 loop reads CASSPRQFSNTGELFF. CDR3 DNA sequence: TGTGCCAGTAGTCCCCGACAGTTTTCGAACACCGGGGAGCTGTTTTTT.